This TCR beta chain comes out of a study of blood T cell repertoires in COVID-19. This clone has more than one count but fewer than ten. The germline gives CDR1 SGHRS, CDR2 YFSETQ. V lost 1 base and J 1 base, leaving 14 bases between the germline ends. The CDR3 is 16 amino acids. Study processing details: Researchers report that nucleated cell counts were estimated from reference gene primer amplification. Assay: immunoSEQ multiplex PCR; the TCRdb copy retains only in-frame clones and omits some. The V and J calls and clone size come from that table; D and trimming were worked out from the DNA. The repertoire has roughly 300,000 clones, about nine tenths of them found once; the top ten carry roughly 4%.

The clonotype originates from a man in his thirties or forties who had recovered from COVID-19. The sequencing sample was made of PBMCs or T cells enriched from blood (not recorded which). This rearrangement joins TRBV5-1 to TRBJ1-1; D is undetermined. DNA for the CDR3: TGCGCCAGCAGCTTGCCATTGGGCCAGACGAACACTGAAGCTTTCTTT. This codes for CASSLPLGQTNTEAFF.